The clone carrying this T cell receptor beta chain was observed a single time. This sample also contains other DNA sequences that code for the same CDR3. Assay used: immunoSEQ multiplex PCR; TCRdb lists only in-frame clones, some missing. The table has under 65,000 clones, roughly nine tenths seen once; the top ten hold roughly 3.3%. The sample belongs to a study of T cell changes during pregnancy in multiple sclerosis. The TCR originated in a female donor in good health, enrolled as a control in a pregnancy study. Sequencing was performed on peripheral blood, taken in the first trimester of pregnancy.

The CDR3 is CASSLGTGYTDTQYF. Written as DNA, the CDR3 is TGTGCCAGCAGCTTGGGGACAGGCTACACAGATACGCAGTATTTT. The V gene is TRBV7-2, the J gene TRBJ2-3; 8 nucleotides line up with TRBD1. The CDR3 runs 15 residues. Trimming removed 3 bases from V and 2 bases from J; junction bases left unmatched: 4. Germline loops: CDR1 SGHTA, CDR2 FQGNSA.